A single sample gave rise to the 13 T cell receptor beta chains below, sequenced in a study of cytomegalovirus exposure and HLA in healthy donors. PCR was performed using 60 Vbeta and 13 Jbeta primers. TCRdb's copy holds only in-frame clones and misses some; the assay was immunoSEQ multiplex PCR. The ten top clones account for 4.6%, within a sample of 75,000 to 95,000 clones. Sequenced input: PBMCs. These receptors were collected from a man younger than 40 in good health and CMV-seronegative.

The V gene is TRBV10-3, the J gene TRBJ2-1, with 8 bases aligning to TRBD2. The CDR3 loop spans 12 amino acids. The germline gives CDR1 ENHRY, CDR2 SYGVKD. Trimming removed 6 bases from V and 12 bases from J; junction bases left unmatched: 7. CDR3 region: CAISGGGKVQFF. In nucleotides, the CDR3 is TGTGCCATCAGCGGGGGGGGAAAAGTGCAGTTCTTC.

The chain has TRBV6-5 and TRBJ2-7, with 9 bases fitting TRBD2. Germline CDR1 reads MNHEY; CDR2 reads SVGAGI. V lost 6 bases, J lost 4 bases, and 7 bases stayed unmatched. This CDR3 is built from 14 residues. In DNA form, the CDR3 reads TGTGCCAGCAGCCCCCGCGGGGGGGAGTACGAGCAGTACTTC. Protein sequence: CASSPRGGEYEQYF.

The chain links TRBV11-3 to TRBJ2-1; TRBD2 matches 8 bases. CDR3 length: 18 amino acids. From germline, CDR1 is SGHNT and CDR2 YENEEA. The J segment lost 4 bases and the V segment lost 1 base, leaving 12 bases of the junction unmatched. DNA of the CDR3: TGTGCCAGCAGCTTAGCAGGAGTGACTAGCGAACTATACAATGAGCAGTTCTTC. Translation gives CASSLAGVTSELYNEQFF. The complete variable domain, with remaining parts taken from reference TRBV11-3 and TRBJ2-1, reads EAGVVQSPRYKIIEKKQPVAFWCNPISGHNTLYWYLQNLGQGPELLIRYENEEAVDDSQLPKDRFSAERLKGVDSTLKIQPAELGDSAVYLCASSLAGVTSELYNEQFFGPGTRLTVL.

V gene TRBV6-4 combines with J gene TRBJ1-2; no definite D call. Per the germline V gene, CDR1 is MRHNA and CDR2 is SNTAGT. The CDR3 runs 13 residues. Trimming cost V 5 bases and J 5 bases, with 12 bases left between them. For the CDR3, the DNA is TGTGCCAGCAGTTCCGTCCCGGGATATGGCTACACCTTC. Residues: CASSSVPGYGYTF.

The V and J genes are TRBV11-2 and TRBJ1-2; D uncertain. V lost 0 bases, J lost 1 base, and 3 bases lay in between. Germline CDR1 SGHAT, CDR2 FQNNGV. The CDR3 length is 13 residues. CDR3 protein: CASSLDSNYGYTF. In nucleotides, the CDR3 is TGTGCCAGCAGCTTAGACAGTAACTATGGCTACACCTTC.

The chain recombines TRBV28 with TRBJ1-4, with D maybe TRBD1 (5 bases). Germline V lookup: CDR1 MDHEN, CDR2 SYDVKM. CDR3 size: 17 residues. V was pared by 3 bases and J by 0 bases, with 14 bases between. CDR3 in DNA: TGTGCCAGCAGTTTTCTTGGGTCGGGGGCAACTAATGAAAAACTGTTTTTT. Residues: CASSFLGSGATNEKLFF.

The V gene is TRBV11-3, the J gene TRBJ2-7; 11 nucleotides match TRBD2. Germline V gene sequence: CDR1 SGHNT, CDR2 YENEEA. V dropped 2 bases and J dropped 3; count of bases not matched to a gene: 9. The CDR3 consists of 17 residues. CDR3: CASSLRGLAAFYYEQYF. CDR3 nucleotide sequence: TGTGCCAGCAGCTTACGGGGACTAGCGGCTTTCTACTACGAGCAGTACTTC.

The J gene is TRBJ1-2, the V gene TRBV29-1; unclear D gene. The V gene's germline CDR1 is SQVTM and CDR2 ANQGSEA. Deletions cut 3 bases from V and 8 bases from J, with 10 bases between. The CDR3 contains 11 residues. CDR3 loop: CSVDSLGGYTF. For the CDR3, the DNA is TGCAGCGTTGACAGCCTCGGGGGCTACACCTTC.

CDR3 in DNA: TGTGCCAGCAGCGTAAGCGGTGGGGGCAACGAGCAGTACTTC. Its protein is CASSVSGGGNEQYF. This chain uses TRBV9 with TRBJ2-7; a possible D gene is TRBD1 (6 bases). The CDR3 covers 14 residues. Germline V gene sequence: CDR1 SGDLS, CDR2 YYNGEE. V was cut by 1 base and J by 5 bases, with 13 bases left in between. Full variable domain (outside the CDR3, taken from reference TRBV9 and TRBJ2-7): DSGVTQTPKHLITATGQRVTLRCSPRSGDLSVYWYQQSLDQGLQFLIQYYNGEERAKGNILERFSAQQFPDLHSELNLSSLELGDSALYFCASSVSGGGNEQYFGPGTRLTVT.

The CDR3 sequence is CASSIDGLYPNEQFF. Written as DNA, the CDR3 is TGCGCCAGCAGCATAGACGGACTATATCCCAATGAGCAGTTCTTC. This chain links TRBV5-1 with TRBJ2-1; D is perhaps TRBD2 (6 bases). V lost 4 bases and J lost 6, with 17 bases in between. The CDR3 runs to 15 residues. CDR1 is SGHRS and CDR2 is YFSETQ in the germline V gene.

The chain is built from TRBV29-1 and TRBJ1-2; D is uncertain. CDR3 length equals 14 residues. Germline CDR1 and CDR2: SQVTM and ANQGSEA. Trimming pared 1 base from V and 1 base from J, leaving 10 bases between. Here the CDR3 DNA reads TGCAGCGTTGAAGGGCGGCAAATTAACTATGGCTACACCTTC. It specifies CSVEGRQINYGYTF.

The rearrangement uses TRBV18 and TRBJ2-1; tentative D call: TRBD2 (6 bases). CDR3 length: 16 amino acids. Germline V gene data show CDR1 as KGHSH and CDR2 as LQKENI. Trimming took off 2 bases at V and 0 bases at J, with 11 bases between the two ends. CDR3 in amino acids: CASSPVWGDSYNEQFF. The DNA for the CDR3 is TGTGCCAGCTCACCAGTGTGGGGGGACTCCTACAATGAGCAGTTCTTC.

About this clone itself: Other nucleotide sequences in the sample specify the same CDR3. The rearrangement uses TRBV5-1 and TRBJ2-5, with D possibly TRBD1 on 7 matching bases. In germline, CDR1 is SGHRS, CDR2 YFSETQ. V lost 0 bases and J 4 bases, leaving 10 bases between the germline ends. The CDR3 totals 14 residues. CDR3 DNA: TGCGCCAGCAGCTTGGGACAGGGAGGAGAGACCCAGTACTTC. It specifies CASSLGQGGETQYF. The variable domain in full, with the rest retrieved from reference TRBV5-1 and TRBJ2-5, is KAGVTQTPRYLIKTRGQQVTLSCSPISGHRSVSWYQQTPGQGLQFLFEYFSETQRNKGNFPGRFSGRQFSNSRSEMNVSTLELGDSALYLCASSLGQGGETQYFGPGTRLLVL.